These T cell receptor beta chains were read from a single sample in a study of blood T cell repertoires in COVID-19. Measured with immunoSEQ multiplex PCR; TCRdb has only the in-frame clones, and not every one. The sample holds 150,000 to 200,000 clones, 80% to 90% seen once. The sequencing sample was made of peripheral blood. Every receptor here comes from a man aged 18-30 years who had recovered from COVID-19. Both conserved end residues are part of each CDR3. D genes are given only for firm matches.

d_gene	j_gene	v_gene	CDR3aa
TRBD2	TRBJ2-1	TRBV7-2	CASSLVLAGDNEQFF
-	TRBJ2-3	TRBV11-2	CASSLRDSYTDTQYF
TRBD1	TRBJ2-3	TRBV19	CASSGGYTDTQYF
-	TRBJ2-2	TRBV5-4	CASSFRQGEAGELFF
TRBD1	TRBJ1-4	TRBV6-6	CASRLTGSYEKLFF
-	TRBJ2-2	TRBV7-2	CASRPNLIETGELFF
-	TRBJ2-1	TRBV27	CASSLRAGNNEQFF
-	TRBJ2-7	TRBV3-1/TRBV3-2	CASSQDPVRSYEQYF
-	TRBJ2-7	TRBV12-3/TRBV12-4	CASSRGMYEQYF
-	TRBJ2-7	TRBV14	CASSQAPLYEQYF
-	TRBJ2-2	TRBV4-3	CASSQDASGGELFF
-	TRBJ2-7	TRBV7-2	CASSPGVSNEQYF
-	TRBJ1-6	TRBV19	CASSWAGKSPLHF
TRBD2	TRBJ2-7	TRBV18	CASSRWQGYEGGTYEQYF
-	TRBJ2-7	TRBV6-5	CASIKDGSSYEQYF
-	TRBJ2-3	TRBV7-8	CASLDSTDTQYF
TRBD2	TRBJ2-7	TRBV3-1/TRBV3-2	CASSLTPGTTYYEQYF
-	TRBJ2-7	TRBV9	CASSVEEGAYEQYF
TRBD2	TRBJ2-3	TRBV18	CASSPGLVRDTQYF
-	TRBJ2-1	TRBV18	CASSPPKGSGSYNEQFF
-	TRBJ2-7	TRBV19	CASSIKGGDAGYEQYF
TRBD1	TRBJ1-1	TRBV29-1	CSVVFGTGIYEAFF
-	TRBJ2-7	TRBV2	CASSEDVTRYSYEQYF
-	TRBJ1-2	TRBV18	CASSPPSPSFYGYTF
TRBD2	TRBJ2-1	TRBV19	CASSGLASEQFF
TRBD2	TRBJ2-1	TRBV7-2	CASSHGLAGGTEQFF
TRBD2	TRBJ2-7	TRBV19	CASSKPSGSSYEQYF
-	TRBJ1-2	TRBV18	CASSPRSPQFYGYTF
-	TRBJ2-3	TRBV6-5	CASSFGRGGYTQYF
TRBD1	TRBJ1-2	TRBV4-3	CASSQDRAGGVDGYTF
-	TRBJ2-5	TRBV24-1	CATSDLERAPQETQYF
-	TRBJ1-4	TRBV9	CASSAQGTNEKLFF
TRBD2	TRBJ2-1	TRBV6-6	CASSFPGTSGIREQFF
TRBD1	TRBJ1-5	TRBV28	CASSILPGQGYQPQHF
TRBD1	TRBJ1-2	TRBV27	CASSSRTGANYGYTF
-	TRBJ1-2	TRBV29-1	CSVFQGPTNIYGYTF
TRBD1	TRBJ1-2	TRBV3-1/TRBV3-2	CASSNRDRGIKDYTF
TRBD2	TRBJ2-1	TRBV5-4	CASSRSGLAGGSGNEQFF
-	TRBJ2-6	TRBV4-3	CASSQETGGSGANVLTF
-	TRBJ1-5	TRBV28	CASTSQGRGGNQPQHF
TRBD1	TRBJ2-5	TRBV12-5	CASGLGTGKETQYF
-	TRBJ1-4	TRBV5-1	CASSGRGYDEKLFF
-	TRBJ2-1	TRBV7-2	CASSRGWNEQFF
TRBD2	TRBJ2-3	TRBV7-9	CASSASTSAQYF
TRBD2	TRBJ2-1	TRBV6-2/TRBV6-3	CASSYLEREEFSYNEQFF